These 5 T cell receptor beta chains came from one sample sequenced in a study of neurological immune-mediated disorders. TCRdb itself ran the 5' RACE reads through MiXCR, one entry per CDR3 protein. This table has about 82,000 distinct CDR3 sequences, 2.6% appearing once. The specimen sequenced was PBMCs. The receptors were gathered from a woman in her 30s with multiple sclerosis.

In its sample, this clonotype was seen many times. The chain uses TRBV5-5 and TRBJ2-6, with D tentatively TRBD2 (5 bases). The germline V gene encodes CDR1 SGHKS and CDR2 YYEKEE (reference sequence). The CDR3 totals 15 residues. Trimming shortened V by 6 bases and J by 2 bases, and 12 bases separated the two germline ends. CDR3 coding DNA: TGTGCCAGCACCCCTCGGGGAGCTGGGGCCAACGTCCTGACTTTC. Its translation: CASTPRGAGANVLTF.

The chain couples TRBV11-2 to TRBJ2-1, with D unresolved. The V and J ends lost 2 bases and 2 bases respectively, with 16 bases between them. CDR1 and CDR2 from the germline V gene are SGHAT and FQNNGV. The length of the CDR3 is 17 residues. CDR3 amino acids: CASSLRWEGYPYNEQFF. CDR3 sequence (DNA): TGTGCCAGCAGCTTAAGGTGGGAAGGATACCCCTACAATGAGCAGTTCTTC.

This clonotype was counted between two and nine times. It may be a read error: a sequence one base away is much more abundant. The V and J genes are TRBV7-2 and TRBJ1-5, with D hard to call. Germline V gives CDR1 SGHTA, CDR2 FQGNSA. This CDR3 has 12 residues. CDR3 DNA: TGTGCCAGCAGCTTGACCAATCAGCCCCAGAATTTT. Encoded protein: CASSLTNQPQNF.

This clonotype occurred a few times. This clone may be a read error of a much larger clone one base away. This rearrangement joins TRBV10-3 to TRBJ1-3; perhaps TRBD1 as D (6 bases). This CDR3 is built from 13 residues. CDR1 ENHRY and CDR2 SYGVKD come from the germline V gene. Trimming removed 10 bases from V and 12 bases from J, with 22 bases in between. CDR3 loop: CANRQEAGDNIYF. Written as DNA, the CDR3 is TGTGCCAACCGACAGGAGGCTGGAGACAACATATATTTT.

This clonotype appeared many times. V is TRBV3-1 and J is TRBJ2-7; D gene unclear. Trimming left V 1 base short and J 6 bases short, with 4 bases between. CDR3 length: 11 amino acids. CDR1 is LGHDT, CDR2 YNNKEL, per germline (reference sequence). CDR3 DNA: TGTGCCAGCAGCCAAGGGGGCGAGCAGTACTTC. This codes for CASSQGGEQYF.